The 16 T cell receptor beta chains presented below share a single source sample, sequenced in a study of T-cell memory formation after mild COVID-19. TCRdb re-analysed the 5' RACE reads in MiXCR, keeping a single row per CDR3 protein. The data contain fewer than 650,000 distinct CDR3 sequences, about 20% of them singletons. Sequences were obtained from PBMCs or a T cell subset sorted from them (not recorded which). The receptors stem from an adult woman who had mild COVID-19 (a few samples of this study predate the infection). Cell type and time point are not known.

The sample holds a few counts of this clonotype. This chain links TRBV4-1 with TRBJ1-5, with D possibly matching TRBD1 (6 bases). The CDR3 loop spans 15 amino acids. The germline V gene encodes CDR1 MGHRA and CDR2 YSYEKL. Trimming cost V 0 bases and J 6 bases, with 12 bases left between them. CDR3 DNA: TGCGCCAGCAGCCAAGATTCCGGGGGCAGTCAGCCCCAGCATTTT. Residues: CASSQDSGGSQPQHF.

The chain carries TRBV6-5 and TRBJ2-7, with TRBD1 identical over 9 bases. With 0 bases clipped from V and 3 bases from J, the junction kept 3 bases outside the gene matches. CDR1 MNHEY and CDR2 SVGAGI come from the germline V gene. The CDR3 runs to 15 residues. CDR3 region: CASSYSDRGFYEQYF. As DNA, the CDR3 is TGTGCCAGCAGTTACTCGGACAGGGGCTTCTACGAGCAGTACTTC.

There are a few counts of this clonotype. The rearrangement uses TRBV6-5 and TRBJ2-7; D remains unclear. Germline V gene lookup returns CDR1 MNHEY and CDR2 SVGAGI. This CDR3 has 15 amino acids. Trimming shortened V by 0 bases and J by 0 bases, and 9 bases separated the two germline ends. The CDR3 bases are TGTGCCAGCAGTTACTCGGGTTACGGCTCCTACGAGCAGTACTTC. Its translation is CASSYSGYGSYEQYF.

The chain combines TRBV7-2 with TRBJ2-5, with 12 bases fitting TRBD2. With 2 bases clipped from V and 4 bases from J, the junction kept 8 bases outside the gene matches. CDR3 size: 17 residues. Germline V CDR1 and CDR2: SGHTA, FQGNSA. The CDR3 sequence is CASSLRASGGAGETQYF. DNA for the CDR3: TGTGCCAGCAGCTTAAGGGCTAGCGGGGGGGCCGGAGAGACCCAGTACTTC.

This clonotype was observed a few times. The genes are TRBV9 and TRBJ2-5; possible D gene TRBD2, 5 bases. The CDR3 has 14 residues. Germline values: CDR1 SGDLS, CDR2 YYNGEE. The V gene lost 2 bases and the J gene lost 4 bases, with 12 bases spanning the gap. The CDR3 DNA follows: TGTGCCAGCAGCGTCGAGGGCAGGAGAGAGACCCAGTACTTC. Translated, it gives CASSVEGRRETQYF.

The chain combines TRBV11-2 with TRBJ1-2; TRBD1 agrees at 7 bases. The V gene's germline CDR1 is SGHAT and CDR2 FQNNGV. The CDR3 is made up of 17 amino acids. V shed 0 bases, J shed 7 bases, and the junction held 14 bases outside the gene matches. CDR3 bases: TGTGCCAGCAGCTTAGAGTCCCCCGGACAGGCTGGGTTTGGCTACACCTTC. Protein: CASSLESPGQAGFGYTF.

In this sample, this clonotype turned up a few times. This chain joins TRBV5-1 and TRBJ2-3; D is perhaps TRBD1 or TRBD2 (6 bases each). CDR3 length: 16 amino acids. The germline V and J ends were trimmed by 4 bases and 0 bases, with 15 bases remaining between them. Germline V gene lookup returns CDR1 SGHRS and CDR2 YFSETQ. The CDR3, as DNA: TGCGCCAGCAGCCCGGGCGGGACATCCAGCACAGATACGCAGTATTTT. It encodes CASSPGGTSSTDTQYF.

This clonotype has ten or more counts. This chain links TRBV7-8 with TRBJ2-1, with a weak D call TRBD2 (6 bases). This CDR3 has 19 residues. Germline-derived CDR1 and CDR2 are SGHVS and FQNEAQ. Trimming pared 1 base from V and 0 bases from J, leaving 19 bases between. CDR3 coding DNA: TGTGCCAGCAGCTTAGTAGGTAGCGCGTTCGGGAGCTCCTACAATGAGCAGTTCTTC. Protein sequence: CASSLVGSAFGSSYNEQFF.

This rearrangement joins TRBV20-1 to TRBJ2-2, with D possibly TRBD1 on 5 matching bases. CDR1 is DFQATT and CDR2 is SNEGSKA in the germline V gene (reference sequence). Trimming stripped 6 bases from V and 1 base from J, with 18 bases between. CDR3 length equals 16 residues. CDR3 in DNA: TGCAGTGCCCGAGTTTTCGGCAGGGAGAACACCGGGGAGCTGTTTTTT. It specifies CSARVFGRENTGELFF.

This chain links TRBV6-1 with TRBJ2-7; 7 nucleotides agree with TRBD1. Per germline, CDR1 MNHNS and CDR2 SASEGT. The CDR3 runs 14 residues. V dropped 1 base and J dropped 2; count of bases not matched to a gene: 2. The CDR3 spells CASSEVQGAYEQYF. CDR3 DNA sequence: TGTGCCAGCAGTGAAGTTCAGGGGGCCTACGAGCAGTACTTC.

The table lists this clonotype with a few counts. This rearrangement joins TRBV25-1 to TRBJ2-5; tentatively, D is TRBD1 (6 bases). Germline V gene sequence: CDR1 MGHDK, CDR2 SYGVNS. This CDR3 spans 15 amino acids. V shed 3 bases and J shed 2 bases, with 13 bases lying between them. The CDR3 DNA reads as TGTGCCAGCAGTGAGGTGGGGGCTCTACAAGAGACCCAGTACTTC. Its protein product is CASSEVGALQETQYF.

This clonotype was observed a few times. J is TRBJ1-2 and V is TRBV7-9, with D perhaps TRBD1 (5 bases). The CDR3 runs to 14 residues. V lost 2 bases and J lost 7, with 14 bases in between. The germline V gene encodes CDR1 SEHNR and CDR2 FQNEAQ (reference sequence). CDR3 protein: CASSLLGGSIGYTF. For the CDR3, the DNA is TGTGCCAGCAGCTTACTCGGGGGGTCCATTGGCTACACCTTC. Full variable domain (missing parts from reference TRBV7-9 and TRBJ1-2): DTGVSQNPRHKITKRGQNVTFRCDPISEHNRLYWYRQTLGQGPEFLTYFQNEAQLEKSRLLSDRFSAERPKGSFSTLEIQRTEQGDSAMYLCASSLLGGSIGYTFGSGTRLTVV.

This clonotype was counted between two and nine times. The chain links TRBV5-1 to TRBJ1-2, with a tentative D call TRBD1 (6 bases). Germline CDR1 reads SGHRS; CDR2 reads YFSETQ. The CDR3 is 17 amino acids. The V end was cut by 2 bases, the J end by 3 bases, with 20 bases between. The CDR3 DNA is TGCGCCAGCAGCTTACCAACAGCTACAGGGTTTGACTATGGCTACACCTTC. Encoded protein: CASSLPTATGFDYGYTF. The full variable domain, its missing parts supplied by reference TRBV5-1 and TRBJ1-2, is KAGVTQTPRYLIKTRGQQVTLSCSPISGHRSVSWYQQTPGQGLQFLFEYFSETQRNKGNFPGRFSGRQFSNSRSEMNVSTLELGDSALYLCASSLPTATGFDYGYTFGSGTRLTVV.

J is TRBJ2-5 and V is TRBV7-3; D not resolved. The CDR3 has 13 amino acids. Trimming stripped 3 bases from V and 3 bases from J, with 8 bases between. Germline V lookup: CDR1 SGHTA, CDR2 FQGTGA. CDR3 bases: TGTGCCAGCAGCTTCTCACGGGAAGAGACCCAGTACTTC. This encodes CASSFSREETQYF. Based on the CDR3 plus reference TRBV7-3 and TRBJ2-5, the full variable domain is GAGVSQTPSNKVTEKGKYVELRCDPISGHTALYWYRQSLGQGPEFLIYFQGTGAADDSGLPNDRFFAVRPEGSVSTLKIQRTERGDSAVYLCASSFSREETQYFGPGTRLLVL.

This clonotype was counted between two and nine times. The chain employs TRBV7-3 and TRBJ1-5; D is unclear. There are 13 residues in the CDR3. CDR1 is SGHTA, CDR2 FQGTGA, per germline. The ends were cut back, 5 bases at V and 7 bases at J, with 12 bases in the middle. The CDR3 sequence: CASSPTPTQPQHF. CDR3 DNA sequence: TGTGCCAGCAGCCCCACCCCGACGCAGCCCCAGCATTTT.

This clonotype came up a few times. The J gene is TRBJ1-5, the V gene TRBV15, with TRBD1 as a possible D gene (6 bases). The CDR3 loop spans 13 amino acids. CDR1 is LNHNV and CDR2 is YYDKDF in the germline V gene (reference sequence). Trimming stripped 5 bases from V and 7 bases from J, with 12 bases between. CDR3 region: CATSGYREQPQHF. CDR3 DNA sequence: TGTGCCACCAGCGGATACAGGGAACAGCCCCAGCATTTT.